These 3 T cell receptor beta chains share one sample of origin, sequenced in a study of blood T cells in healthy people across ages. Through a sample-barcoded 5' primer and a J-beta primer mix, a second PCR was run for roughly 6 to 12 cycles. In TCRdb, the 5' RACE reads were re-called with MiXCR into one record per CDR3 protein. The table shows around 1,900,000 distinct CDR3 sequences, with about two fifths occurring only once. The sequencing input was blood. The receptors derive from a human donor in good health.

The chain uses TRBV29-1 and TRBJ2-1; the D gene could be TRBD1 or TRBD2 (6 bases each). With 6 bases removed from V and 7 bases from J, the gap between germline ends came to 19 bases. The CDR3 covers 14 residues. The V gene's germline CDR1 is SQVTM and CDR2 ANQGSEA. CDR3 DNA sequence: TGCAGCGTGAGGGGGGCACCCCTAACAAATGAGCAGTTCTTC. Its translation: CSVRGAPLTNEQFF.

The chain uses TRBV7-8 and TRBJ2-1; 7 bases align to TRBD2. V lost 4 bases to trimming and J lost 5 bases; unmatched junction nucleotides: 8. The germline CDR1 and CDR2 sequences are SGHVS and FQNEAQ. The CDR3 is 15 amino acids. DNA of the CDR3: TGTGCCAGCAGCTCTCTGACTAGCAGTGACAATGAGCAGTTCTTC. This gives the protein CASSSLTSSDNEQFF.

The V and J genes are TRBV29-1 and TRBJ1-1, with unresolved D. The germline CDR1 and CDR2 sequences are SQVTM and ANQGSEA. V lost 7 bases and J lost 1, with 13 bases in between. The CDR3 has 13 amino acids. CDR3 region: CSGRSGGNTEAFF. In DNA form, the CDR3 reads TGCAGCGGTCGTTCAGGAGGGAACACTGAAGCTTTCTTT.